This TCR beta chain was profiled in a study of PD-1 blockade in mismatch repair-deficient tumors. Here immunoSEQ multiplex PCR was the method, and the copy in TCRdb shows in-frame clones only, minus some. The sample has some 120,000 clones, more than 85% seen once; the top ten hold roughly 12%. V dropped 2 bases and J dropped 4 bases, with 12 bases sitting between them. The CDR3 length is 14 residues. Germline V gene data show CDR1 as SGHRS and CDR2 as YFSETQ. Material: peripheral blood, obtained 44 weeks after starting pembrolizumab. This clonotype was obtained from an adult with mismatch repair-deficient cancer. The chain links TRBV5-1 to TRBJ1-1; D unclear. DNA for the CDR3: TGCGCCAGCAGCTTAACGCCCGAGGTCACTGAAGCTTTCTTT. It translates to CASSLTPEVTEAFF. Based on the CDR3 plus reference TRBV5-1 and TRBJ1-1, the full variable domain is KAGVTQTPRYLIKTRGQQVTLSCSPISGHRSVSWYQQTPGQGLQFLFEYFSETQRNKGNFPGRFSGRQFSNSRSEMNVSTLELGDSALYLCASSLTPEVTEAFFGQGTRLTVV.